The T cell receptor (beta chain) under discussion was sequenced for a study of blood T cell repertoires in COVID-19. The overall study: Sources were T cells, B-cell-depleted T cells, or PBMCs; the material itself was cDNA or gDNA.

As processed by the authors: Researchers report that nucleated cell counts were estimated from reference gene primer amplification. Data came from immunoSEQ multiplex PCR; TCRdb stores just in-frame clones and leaves some out. The V and J calls and clone size were taken over from that table, and D and trimming were inferred from the DNA. This sample has approximately 120,000 clones, with roughly 85% found just once. The germline V gene encodes CDR1 MNHEY and CDR2 SMNVEV (reference sequence). Trimming took off 4 bases at V and 0 bases at J, with 19 bases between the two ends. The CDR3 runs 18 residues.

This chain connects TRBV27 to TRBJ2-1; D possibly corresponds to TRBD2 (5 bases). The sequenced sample was peripheral blood. This sequence originates from a human donor in a cohort sampled during active COVID-19. The CDR3 nucleotides read TGTGCCAGCAGTTCGAGCGGACCTGGGTGGAACTCCTACAATGAGCAGTTCTTC. Translation gives CASSSSGPGWNSYNEQFF.